These 3 T cell receptor beta chains share one sample of origin, sequenced in a study of blood T cell repertoires in COVID-19. Sequencing was performed with immunoSEQ multiplex PCR; in TCRdb, only in-frame clones are kept and a portion is missing. The data show around 360,000 clones, 87% seen once. What was sequenced was peripheral blood. The source of these receptors is a woman under 40 with COVID-19, enrolled during active disease.

The rearrangement links TRBV4-1 to TRBJ2-7, with TRBD2 as a possible D gene (5 bases). Germline V lookup: CDR1 MGHRA, CDR2 YSYEKL. This CDR3 has 16 residues. V lost 1 base and J lost 0, with 13 bases in between. The CDR3 DNA reads TGCGCCAGCAGCCAAGCTCTCGGGGAAAGCTCCTACGAGCAGTACTTC. Translation: CASSQALGESSYEQYF.

The chain links TRBV13 to TRBJ1-3; D gene ambiguous. The CDR3 covers 12 residues. V lost 5 bases and J lost 2, with 4 bases in between. Germline V lookup: CDR1 PRHDT, CDR2 FYEKMQ (reference sequence). DNA for the CDR3: TGTGCCAGCAGCGTCACTGGAAACACCATATATTTT. Amino acids: CASSVTGNTIYF. Using reference TRBV13 and TRBJ1-3 for the parts outside the CDR3, the full variable domain is AAGVIQSPRHLIKEKRETATLKCYPIPRHDTVYWYQQGPGQDPQFLISFYEKMQSDKGSIPDRFSAQQFSDYHSELNMSSLELGDSALYFCASSVTGNTIYFGEGSWLTVV.

The V gene is TRBV7-2, the J gene TRBJ1-4; no clear D gene. The germline V and J ends were trimmed by 0 bases and 10 bases, with 12 bases remaining between them. Looked up from germline, CDR1 is SGHTA and CDR2 is FQGNSA. The CDR3 is 14 amino acids. CDR3 bases: TGTGCCAGCAGCTTAGCGCACGCCCCGGGAAAACTGTTTTTT. Translation gives CASSLAHAPGKLFF. Complete variable domain (other parts from reference TRBV7-2 and TRBJ1-4): GAGVSQSPSNKVTEKGKDVELRCDPISGHTALYWYRQSLGQGLEFLIYFQGNSAPDKSGLPSDRFSAERTGGSVSTLTIQRTQQEDSAVYLCASSLAHAPGKLFFGSGTQLSVL.